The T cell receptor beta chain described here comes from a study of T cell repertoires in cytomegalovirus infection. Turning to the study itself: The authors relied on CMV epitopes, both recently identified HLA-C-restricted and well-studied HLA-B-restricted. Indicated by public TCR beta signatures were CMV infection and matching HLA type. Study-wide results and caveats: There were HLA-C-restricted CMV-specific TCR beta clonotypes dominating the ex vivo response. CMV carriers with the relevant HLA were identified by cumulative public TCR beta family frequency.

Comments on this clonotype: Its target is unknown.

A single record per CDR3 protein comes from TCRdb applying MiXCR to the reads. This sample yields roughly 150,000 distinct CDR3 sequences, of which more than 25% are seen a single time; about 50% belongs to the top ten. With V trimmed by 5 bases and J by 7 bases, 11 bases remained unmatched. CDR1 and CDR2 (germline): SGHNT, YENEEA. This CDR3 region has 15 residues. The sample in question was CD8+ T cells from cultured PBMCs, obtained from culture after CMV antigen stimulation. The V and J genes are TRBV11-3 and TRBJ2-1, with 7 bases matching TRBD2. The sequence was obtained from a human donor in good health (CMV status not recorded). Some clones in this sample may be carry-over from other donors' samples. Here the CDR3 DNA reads TGTGCCAGCAGCAGTAGAGGTCTAGCGGATAATGAGCAGTTCTTC. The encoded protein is CASSSRGLADNEQFF.